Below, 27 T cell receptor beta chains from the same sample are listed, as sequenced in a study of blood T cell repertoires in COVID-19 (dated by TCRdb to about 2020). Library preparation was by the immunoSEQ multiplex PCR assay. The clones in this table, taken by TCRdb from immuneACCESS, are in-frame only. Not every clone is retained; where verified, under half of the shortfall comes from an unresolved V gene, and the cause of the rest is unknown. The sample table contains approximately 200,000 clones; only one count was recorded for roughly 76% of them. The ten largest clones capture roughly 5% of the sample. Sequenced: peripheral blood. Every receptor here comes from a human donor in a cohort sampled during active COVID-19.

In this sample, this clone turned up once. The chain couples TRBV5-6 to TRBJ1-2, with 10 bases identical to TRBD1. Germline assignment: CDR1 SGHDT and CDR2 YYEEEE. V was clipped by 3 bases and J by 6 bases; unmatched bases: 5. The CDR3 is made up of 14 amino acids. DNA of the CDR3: TGTGCCAGCAGCTCCCAGGGGACAGGGGATGGCTACACCTTC. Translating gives CASSSQGTGDGYTF.

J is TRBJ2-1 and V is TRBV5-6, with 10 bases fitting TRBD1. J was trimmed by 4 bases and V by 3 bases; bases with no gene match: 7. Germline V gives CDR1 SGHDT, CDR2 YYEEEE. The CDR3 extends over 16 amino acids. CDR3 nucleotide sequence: TGTGCCAGCAGCTCCCTCCCGGGACAGGGGTACAATGAGCAGTTCTTC. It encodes CASSSLPGQGYNEQFF.

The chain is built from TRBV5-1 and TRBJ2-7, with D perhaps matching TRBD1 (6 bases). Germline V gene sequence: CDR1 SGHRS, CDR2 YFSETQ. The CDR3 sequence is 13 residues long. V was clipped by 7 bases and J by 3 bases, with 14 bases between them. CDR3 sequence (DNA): TGCGCCAGCGGGAGACAGGACCTCTACGAGCAGTACTTC. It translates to CASGRQDLYEQYF.

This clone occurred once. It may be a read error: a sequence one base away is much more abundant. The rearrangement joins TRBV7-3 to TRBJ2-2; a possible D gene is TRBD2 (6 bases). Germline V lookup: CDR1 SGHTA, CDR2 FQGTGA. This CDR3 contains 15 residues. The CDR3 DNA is TGTGCCAGCAGCTTAGAGGGAGGAAACACCAGGGAGCTGTTTTTT. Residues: CASSLEGGNTRELFF. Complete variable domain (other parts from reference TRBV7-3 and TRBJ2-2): GAGVSQTPSNKVTEKGKYVELRCDPISGHTALYWYRQSLGQGPEFLIYFQGTGAADDSGLPNDRFFAVRPEGSVSTLKIQRTERGDSAVYLCASSLEGGNTRELFFGEGSRLTVL.

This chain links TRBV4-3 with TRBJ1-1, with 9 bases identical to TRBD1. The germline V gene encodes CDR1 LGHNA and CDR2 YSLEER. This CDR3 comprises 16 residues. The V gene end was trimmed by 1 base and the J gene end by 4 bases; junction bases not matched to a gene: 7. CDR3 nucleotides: TGCGCCAGCAGCCAAGCGACCACAGGGGGCCGCACTGAAGCTTTCTTT. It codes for CASSQATTGGRTEAFF.

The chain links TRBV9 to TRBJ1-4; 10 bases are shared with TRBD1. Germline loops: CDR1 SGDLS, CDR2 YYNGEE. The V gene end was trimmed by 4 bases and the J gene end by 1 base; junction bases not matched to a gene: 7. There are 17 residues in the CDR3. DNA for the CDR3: TGTGCCAGCAGCCCAAGGGACAGGGGAGGAACTAATGAAAAACTGTTTTTT. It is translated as CASSPRDRGGTNEKLFF.

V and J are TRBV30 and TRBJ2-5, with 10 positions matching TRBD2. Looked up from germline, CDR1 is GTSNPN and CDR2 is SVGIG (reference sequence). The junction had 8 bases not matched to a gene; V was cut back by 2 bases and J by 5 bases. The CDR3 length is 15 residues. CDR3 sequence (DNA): TGTGCCTGGAGTCCGGAAGCGGGAGGGGGTGAGACCCAGTACTTC. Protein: CAWSPEAGGGETQYF.

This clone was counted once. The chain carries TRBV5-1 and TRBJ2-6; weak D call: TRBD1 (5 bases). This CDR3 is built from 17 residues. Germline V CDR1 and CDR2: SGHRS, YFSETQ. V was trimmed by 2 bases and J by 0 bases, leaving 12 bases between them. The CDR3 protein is CASSLAGSSSGANVLTF. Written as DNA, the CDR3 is TGCGCCAGCAGCTTAGCAGGGTCAAGCTCTGGGGCCAACGTCCTGACTTTC.

The CDR3 loop reads CASSEAWGQAIYEQYF. CDR3 nucleotides: TGTGCCAGCAGTGAAGCTTGGGGACAGGCGATCTACGAGCAGTACTTC. The chain employs TRBV6-1 and TRBJ2-7, with 8 bases fitting TRBD1. Trimming removed 0 bases from V and 3 bases from J; junction bases left unmatched: 7. CDR1 is MNHNS, CDR2 SASEGT, per germline. The CDR3 is 16 amino acids.

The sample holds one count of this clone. CDR3 amino acids: CASSQDTWASGGKGELFF. CDR3 in DNA: TGCGCCAGCAGCCAAGATACCTGGGCTAGCGGGGGGAAGGGGGAGCTGTTTTTT. The chain is built from TRBV4-3 and TRBJ2-2; TRBD2 aligns across 11 bases. CDR3 length: 18 amino acids. J lost 8 bases, V lost 0 bases, and 11 bases had no gene match. Per germline, CDR1 LGHNA and CDR2 YSLEER.

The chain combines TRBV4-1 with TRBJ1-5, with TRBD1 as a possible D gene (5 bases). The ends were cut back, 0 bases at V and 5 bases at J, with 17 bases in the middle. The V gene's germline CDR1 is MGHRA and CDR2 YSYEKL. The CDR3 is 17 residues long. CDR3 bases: TGCGCCAGCAGCCAAGATGCGACAGTAAGAGCCCATCAGCCCCAGCATTTT. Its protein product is CASSQDATVRAHQPQHF.

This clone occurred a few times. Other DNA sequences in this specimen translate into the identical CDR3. CDR3 in DNA: TGTGCCAGCAGCTTAGGTGGCGGGAGGGCCTTGGATGAGCAGTTCTTC. Its protein is CASSLGGGRALDEQFF. V usage is TRBV7-6 and J usage is TRBJ2-1, with 9 bases fitting TRBD2. The CDR3 is 16 residues long. Germline lookup yields CDR1 SGHVS and CDR2 FNYEAQ. V dropped 1 base and J dropped 8; count of bases not matched to a gene: 9.

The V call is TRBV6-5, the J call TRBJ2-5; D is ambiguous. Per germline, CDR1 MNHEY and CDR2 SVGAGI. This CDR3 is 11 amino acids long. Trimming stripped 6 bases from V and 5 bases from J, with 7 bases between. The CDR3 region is CASRRWETQYF. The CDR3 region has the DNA TGTGCCAGCAGGCGATGGGAGACCCAGTACTTC.

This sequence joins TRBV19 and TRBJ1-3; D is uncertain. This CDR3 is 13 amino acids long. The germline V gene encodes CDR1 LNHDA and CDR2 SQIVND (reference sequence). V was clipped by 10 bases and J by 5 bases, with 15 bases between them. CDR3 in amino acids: CATTTSGRNTIYF. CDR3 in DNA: TGTGCCACCACCACCTCAGGTAGAAACACCATATATTTT.

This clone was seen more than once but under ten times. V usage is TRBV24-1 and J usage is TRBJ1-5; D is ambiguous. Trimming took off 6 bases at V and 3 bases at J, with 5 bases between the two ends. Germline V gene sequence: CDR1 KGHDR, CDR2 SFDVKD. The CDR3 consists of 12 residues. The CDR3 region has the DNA TGTGCCACCAGTCTAAACAATCAGCCCCAGCATTTT. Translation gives CATSLNNQPQHF.

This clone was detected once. For the CDR3, the DNA is TGTGCCAGCAGTTCCGACAGGGCAGCTTTCTTT. As protein: CASSSDRAAFF. The chain links TRBV28 to TRBJ1-1, with 7 bases matching TRBD1. Germline V CDR1 and CDR2: MDHEN, SYDVKM. The trim removed 4 bases at V and 10 bases at J, leaving 3 bases unmatched. This CDR3 comprises 11 residues.

CDR3: CASSYSRQFRYEQYF. The DNA for the CDR3 is TGTGCCAGCAGTTACTCGAGACAGTTTAGATACGAGCAGTACTTC. This chain uses TRBV6-5 with TRBJ2-7, with D possibly TRBD1 on 5 matching bases. Per germline, CDR1 MNHEY and CDR2 SVGAGI. This CDR3 has 15 amino acids. Trimming removed 0 bases from V and 4 bases from J, with 13 bases in between.

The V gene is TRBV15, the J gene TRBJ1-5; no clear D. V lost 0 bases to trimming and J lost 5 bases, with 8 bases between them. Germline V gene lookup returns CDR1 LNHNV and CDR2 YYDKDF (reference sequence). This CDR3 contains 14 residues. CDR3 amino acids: CATSRDLQDQPQHF. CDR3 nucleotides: TGTGCCACCAGCAGAGACCTCCAGGATCAGCCCCAGCATTTT.

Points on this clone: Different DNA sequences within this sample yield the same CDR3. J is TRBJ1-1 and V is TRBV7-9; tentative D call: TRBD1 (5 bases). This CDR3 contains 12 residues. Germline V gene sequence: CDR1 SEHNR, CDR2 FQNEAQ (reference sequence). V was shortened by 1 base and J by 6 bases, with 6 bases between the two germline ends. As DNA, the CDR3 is TGTGCCAGCAGCTTAGGGGGGGCTGAAGCTTTCTTT. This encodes CASSLGGAEAFF.

The CDR3 DNA reads as TGTGCCAGCAGCGACTTAGCGGAAGGAAGCTCCTACGAGCAGTACTTC. Translating gives CASSDLAEGSSYEQYF. V and J are TRBV7-2 and TRBJ2-7, with D tentatively TRBD2 (6 bases). CDR1 SGHTA and CDR2 FQGNSA come from the germline V gene. V lost 5 bases and J 0 bases, leaving 17 bases between the germline ends. The CDR3 runs 16 residues.

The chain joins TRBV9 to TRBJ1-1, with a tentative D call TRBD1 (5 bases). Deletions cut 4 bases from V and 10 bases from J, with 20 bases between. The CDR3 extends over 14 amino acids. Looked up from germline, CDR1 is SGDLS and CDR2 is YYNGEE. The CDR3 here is CASSPGVGEGRAFF. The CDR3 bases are TGTGCCAGCAGCCCCGGTGTGGGGGAGGGTCGAGCTTTCTTT.

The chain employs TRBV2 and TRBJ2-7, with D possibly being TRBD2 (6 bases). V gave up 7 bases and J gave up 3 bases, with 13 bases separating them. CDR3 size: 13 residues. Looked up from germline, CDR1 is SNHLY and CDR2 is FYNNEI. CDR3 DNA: TGTGCCAGCAATCGCGGGACTGGCTACGAGCAGTACTTC. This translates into CASNRGTGYEQYF.

The CDR3 bases are TGTGCCAGCAGCGTTAGTGATGAGCAGTTCTTC. This translates into CASSVSDEQFF. The rearrangement links TRBV7-2 to TRBJ2-1; D is uncertain. Deletions cut 5 bases from V and 8 bases from J, with 7 bases between. CDR1 is SGHTA and CDR2 is FQGNSA in the germline V gene. CDR3 length: 11 residues. The whole variable domain, remainder taken from reference TRBV7-2 and TRBJ2-1, is GAGVSQSPSNKVTEKGKDVELRCDPISGHTALYWYRQSLGQGLEFLIYFQGNSAPDKSGLPSDRFSAERTGGSVSTLTIQRTQQEDSAVYLCASSVSDEQFFGPGTRLTVL.

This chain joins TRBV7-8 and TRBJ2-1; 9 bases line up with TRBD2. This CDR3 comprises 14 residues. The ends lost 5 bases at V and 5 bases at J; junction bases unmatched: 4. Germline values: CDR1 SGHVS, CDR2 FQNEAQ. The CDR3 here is CASSLSGSNNEQFF. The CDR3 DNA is TGTGCCAGCAGCCTTAGCGGGAGTAACAATGAGCAGTTCTTC. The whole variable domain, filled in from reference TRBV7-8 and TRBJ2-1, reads GAGVSQSPRYKVAKRGQDVALRCDPISGHVSLFWYQQALGQGPEFLTYFQNEAQLDKSGLPSDRFFAERPEGSVSTLKIQRTQQEDSAVYLCASSLSGSNNEQFFGPGTRLTVL.

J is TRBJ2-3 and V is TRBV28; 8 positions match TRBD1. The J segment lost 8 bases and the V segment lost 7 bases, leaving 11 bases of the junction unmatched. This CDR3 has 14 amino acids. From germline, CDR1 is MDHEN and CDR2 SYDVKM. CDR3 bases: TGTGCCAGCACCCAGCGGACAGGGTTTTCTACGCAGTATTTT. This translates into CASTQRTGFSTQYF.

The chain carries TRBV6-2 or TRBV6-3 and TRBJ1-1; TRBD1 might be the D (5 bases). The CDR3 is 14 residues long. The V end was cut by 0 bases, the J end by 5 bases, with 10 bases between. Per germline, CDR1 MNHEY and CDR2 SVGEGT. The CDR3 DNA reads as TGTGCCAGCAGTTACTCAGGGGCCAGAACTGAAGCTTTCTTT. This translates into CASSYSGARTEAFF.

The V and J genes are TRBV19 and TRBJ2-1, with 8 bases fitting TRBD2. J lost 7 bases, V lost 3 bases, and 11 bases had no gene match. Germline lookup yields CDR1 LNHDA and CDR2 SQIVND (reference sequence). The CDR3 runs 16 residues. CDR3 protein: CASSISAGGLGNEQFF. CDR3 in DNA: TGTGCCAGTAGTATTTCGGCGGGAGGCCTGGGTAATGAGCAGTTCTTC.